This T cell receptor beta chain was captured by sequencing in a study of CD8+ T cells in alopecia areata. The treatment here: oral pan-JAK inhibitor, 5-10 mg twice daily. Germline V CDR1 and CDR2: SGHDN, FVKESK. Trimming at V came to 5 bases and at J to 2 bases, leaving 2 bases not matched to a gene. The CDR3 loop spans 13 amino acids. In regard to this clone: What it recognizes is unknown.

After isolation, RNA underwent reverse transcription to generate cDNA as the sequencing template. This table comes from immunoSEQ multiplex PCR, and its TCRdb copy is limited to in-frame clones, with some not included. The table records 95,000 to 120,000 clones, 55% to 60% of them present only once. Study-level points and caveats: Persistence of many expanded lesional clones was seen in scalp and blood during tofacitinib.

J is TRBJ1-1 and V is TRBV14; 7 bases line up with TRBD1. Sample: CD4+ T cells sorted from blood, taken at week 24, from a patient treated with tofacitinib. The TCR was taken from a human donor with alopecia areata. The CDR3 nucleotides are TGTGCCAGCAGCGGGACAGTTAACACTGAAGCTTTCTTT. As protein: CASSGTVNTEAFF.